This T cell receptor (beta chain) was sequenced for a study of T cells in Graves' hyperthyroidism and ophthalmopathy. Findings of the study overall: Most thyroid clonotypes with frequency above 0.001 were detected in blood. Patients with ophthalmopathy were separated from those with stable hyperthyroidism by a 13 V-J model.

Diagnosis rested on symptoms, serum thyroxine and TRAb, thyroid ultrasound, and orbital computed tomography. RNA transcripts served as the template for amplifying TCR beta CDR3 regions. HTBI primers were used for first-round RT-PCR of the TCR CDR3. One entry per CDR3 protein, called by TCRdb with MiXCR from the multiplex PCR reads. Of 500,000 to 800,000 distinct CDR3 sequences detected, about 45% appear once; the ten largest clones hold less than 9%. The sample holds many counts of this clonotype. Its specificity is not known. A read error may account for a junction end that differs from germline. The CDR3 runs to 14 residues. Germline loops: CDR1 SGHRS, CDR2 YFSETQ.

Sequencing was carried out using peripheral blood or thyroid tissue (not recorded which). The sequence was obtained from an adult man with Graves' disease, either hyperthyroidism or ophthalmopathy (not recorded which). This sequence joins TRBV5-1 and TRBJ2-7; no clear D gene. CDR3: CASSLGPSSYEQYF. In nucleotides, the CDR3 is TGTGCCAGCAGCCTCGGGCCGAGCTCCTACGAGCAGTACTTC. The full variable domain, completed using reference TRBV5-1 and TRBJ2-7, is KAGVTQTPRYLIKTRGQQVTLSCSPISGHRSVSWYQQTPGQGLQFLFEYFSETQRNKGNFPGRFSGRQFSNSRSEMNVSTLELGDSALYLCASSLGPSSYEQYFGPGTRLTVT.